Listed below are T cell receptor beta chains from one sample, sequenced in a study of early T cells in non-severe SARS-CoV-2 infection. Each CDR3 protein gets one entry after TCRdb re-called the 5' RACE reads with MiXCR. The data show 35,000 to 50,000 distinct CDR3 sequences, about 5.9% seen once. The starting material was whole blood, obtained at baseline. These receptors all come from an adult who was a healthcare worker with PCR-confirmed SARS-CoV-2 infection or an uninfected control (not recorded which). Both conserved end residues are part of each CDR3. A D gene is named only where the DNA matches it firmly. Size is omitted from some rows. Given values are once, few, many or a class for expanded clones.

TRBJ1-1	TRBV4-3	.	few	CASSQDRTRNTEAFF	TGCGCCAGCAGCCAAGACAGGACACGTAACACTGAAGCTTTCTTT
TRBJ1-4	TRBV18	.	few	CASSPGAYEKLFF	TGTGCCAGCTCACCCGGAGCGTATGAAAAACTGTTTTTT
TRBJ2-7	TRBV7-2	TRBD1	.	CASSLSGTGIPYEQYF	TGTGCCAGCAGCCTTAGTGGGACAGGGATCCCCTACGAGCAGTACTTC
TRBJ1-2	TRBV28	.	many	CASSLLGTGKNYGYTF	TGTGCCAGCAGTTTGTTGGGGACGGGGAAAAACTATGGCTACACCTTC
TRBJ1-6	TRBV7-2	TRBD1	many	CASSLNGQGGSPLHF	TGTGCCAGCAGCTTAAACGGACAGGGGGGATCACCCCTCCACTTT
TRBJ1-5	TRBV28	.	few	CASSSFISQPQHF	TGTGCCAGCAGCTCCTTTATTTCTCAGCCCCAGCATTTT
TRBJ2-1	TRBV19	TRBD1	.	CVSTPLQGGMGNEQFF	TGTGTCAGTACCCCCCTACAAGGGGGCATGGGTAATGAGCAGTTCTTC
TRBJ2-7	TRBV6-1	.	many	CASSDGYEQYF	TGTGCCAGCAGTGACGGCTACGAGCAGTACTTC
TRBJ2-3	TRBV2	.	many	CASRQTDHSTDTQYF	TGTGCCAGCAGACAGACGGACCATTCCACAGATACGCAGTATTTT
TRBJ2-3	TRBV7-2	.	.	CASSPSHGGPPDTQYF	TGTGCCAGCAGCCCCAGCCACGGGGGTCCCCCAGATACGCAGTATTTT
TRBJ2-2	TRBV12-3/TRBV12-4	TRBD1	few	CASRKPGQGVFSVTGELFF	TGTGCCAGCAGAAAACCGGGACAGGGGGTTTTTTCGGTTACCGGGGAGCTGTTTTTT
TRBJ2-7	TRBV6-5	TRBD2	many	CASSSPLAGGYEQYF	TGTGCCAGCAGCTCGCCACTAGCGGGGGGCTACGAGCAGTACTTC
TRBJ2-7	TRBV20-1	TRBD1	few	CSAKDRPYEQYF	TGCAGTGCCAAGGACAGGCCCTACGAGCAGTACTTC
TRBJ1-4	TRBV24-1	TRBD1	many	CATSDTRQGKLFF	TGTGCCACCAGTGATACACGACAGGGAAAACTGTTTTTT
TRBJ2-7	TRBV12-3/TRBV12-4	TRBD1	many	CASSFRTGTYEQYF	TGTGCCAGCAGTTTCAGGACAGGAACCTACGAGCAGTACTTC
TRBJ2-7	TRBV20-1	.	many	CSARDQRLSGYEQYF	TGCAGTGCTAGAGATCAACGACTGTCAGGCTACGAGCAGTACTTC
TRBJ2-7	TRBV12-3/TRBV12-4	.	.	CASSFGEYKPYEQYF	TGTGCCAGCAGTTTTGGGGAATACAAGCCCTACGAGCAGTACTTC